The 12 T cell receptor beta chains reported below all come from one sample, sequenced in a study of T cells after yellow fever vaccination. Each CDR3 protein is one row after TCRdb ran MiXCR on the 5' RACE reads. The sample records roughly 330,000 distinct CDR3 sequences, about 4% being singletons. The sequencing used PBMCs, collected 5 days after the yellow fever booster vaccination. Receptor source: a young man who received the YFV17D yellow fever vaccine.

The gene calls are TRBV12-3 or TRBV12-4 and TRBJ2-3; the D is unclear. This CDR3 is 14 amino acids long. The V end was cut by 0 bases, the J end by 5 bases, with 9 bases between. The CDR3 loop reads CASSLAGLGDTQYF. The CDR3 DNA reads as TGTGCCAGCAGTTTAGCGGGGTTGGGAGATACGCAGTATTTT.

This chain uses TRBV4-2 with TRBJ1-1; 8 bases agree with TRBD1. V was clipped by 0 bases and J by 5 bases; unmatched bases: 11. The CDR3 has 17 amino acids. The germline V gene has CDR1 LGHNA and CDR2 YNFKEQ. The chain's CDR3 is CASSQDWQGAVGTEAFF. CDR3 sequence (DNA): TGTGCCAGCAGCCAAGATTGGCAGGGGGCTGTTGGGACTGAAGCTTTCTTT.

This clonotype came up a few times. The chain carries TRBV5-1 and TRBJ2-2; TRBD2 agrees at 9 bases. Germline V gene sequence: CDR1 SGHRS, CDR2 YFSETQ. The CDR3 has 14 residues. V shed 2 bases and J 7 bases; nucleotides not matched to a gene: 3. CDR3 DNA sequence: TGCGCCAGCAGCTTCTCAGCGGGGGGCGGGGAGCTGTTTTTT. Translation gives CASSFSAGGGELFF.

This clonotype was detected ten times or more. The CDR3 reads CASSYSKGETQYF. CDR3 DNA: TGTGCCAGCAGTTACTCGAAGGGAGAGACCCAGTACTTC. The chain links TRBV6-5 to TRBJ2-5, with no clear D. This CDR3 has 13 amino acids. The V end was cut by 0 bases, the J end by 4 bases, with 6 bases between. Germline loops: CDR1 MNHEY, CDR2 SVGAGI.

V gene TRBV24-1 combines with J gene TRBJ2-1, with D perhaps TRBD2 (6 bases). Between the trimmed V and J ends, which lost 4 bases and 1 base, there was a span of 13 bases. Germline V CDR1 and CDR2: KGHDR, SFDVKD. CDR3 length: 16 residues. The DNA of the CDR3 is TGTGCCACCAGTGACCCGGGTCGGGAGTCCTACAATGAGCAGTTCTTC. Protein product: CATSDPGRESYNEQFF.

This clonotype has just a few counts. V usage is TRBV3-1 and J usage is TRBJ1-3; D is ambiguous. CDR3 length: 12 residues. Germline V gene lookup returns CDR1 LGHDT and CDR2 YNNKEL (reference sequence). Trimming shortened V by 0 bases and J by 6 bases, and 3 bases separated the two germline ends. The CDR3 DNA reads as TGTGCCAGCAGCCAAGAGGCAAACACCATATATTTT. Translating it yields CASSQEANTIYF.

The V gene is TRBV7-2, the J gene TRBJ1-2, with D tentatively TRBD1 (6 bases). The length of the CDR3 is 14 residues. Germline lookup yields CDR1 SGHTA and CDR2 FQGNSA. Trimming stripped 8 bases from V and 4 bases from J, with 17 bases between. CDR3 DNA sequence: TGTGCCAGCGACCCCCGGGGGCGCGCCTATGGCTACACCTTC. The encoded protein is CASDPRGRAYGYTF.

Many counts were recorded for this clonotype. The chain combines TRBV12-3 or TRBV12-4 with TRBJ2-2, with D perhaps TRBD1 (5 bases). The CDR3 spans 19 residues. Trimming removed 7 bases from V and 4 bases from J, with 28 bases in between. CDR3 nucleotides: TGTGCCAGCAAAATTTACAGGTTTCAAGGGGTGCTATTCACCGGGGAGCTGTTTTTT. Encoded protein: CASKIYRFQGVLFTGELFF.

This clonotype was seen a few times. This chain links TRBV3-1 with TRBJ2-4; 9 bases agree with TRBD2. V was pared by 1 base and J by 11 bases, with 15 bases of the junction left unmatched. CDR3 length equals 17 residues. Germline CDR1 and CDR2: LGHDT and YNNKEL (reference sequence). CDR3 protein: CASSQGPRLAAGGVQYF. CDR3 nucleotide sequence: TGTGCCAGCAGCCAAGGGCCGAGACTAGCGGCCGGGGGTGTTCAGTACTTC. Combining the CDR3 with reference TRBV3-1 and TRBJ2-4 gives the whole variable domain DTAVSQTPKYLVTQMGNDKSIKCEQNLGHDTMYWYKQDSKKFLKIMFSYNNKELIINETVPNRFSPKSPDKAHLNLHINSLELGDSAVYFCASSQGPRLAAGGVQYFGAGTRLSVL.

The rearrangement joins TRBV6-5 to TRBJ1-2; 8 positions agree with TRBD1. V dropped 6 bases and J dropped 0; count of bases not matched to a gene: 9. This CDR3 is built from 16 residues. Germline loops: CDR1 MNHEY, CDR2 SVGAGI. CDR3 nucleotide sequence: TGTGCCAGCAGCCCAGACAGGGGACAAACTAACTATGGCTACACCTTC. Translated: CASSPDRGQTNYGYTF.

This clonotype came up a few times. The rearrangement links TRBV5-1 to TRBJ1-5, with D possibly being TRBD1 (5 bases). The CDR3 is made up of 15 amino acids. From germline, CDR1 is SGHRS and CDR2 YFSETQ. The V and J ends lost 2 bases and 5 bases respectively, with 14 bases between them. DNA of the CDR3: TGCGCCAGCAGCTTTGACTCCGGGACCGATCAGCCCCAGCATTTT. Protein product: CASSFDSGTDQPQHF.

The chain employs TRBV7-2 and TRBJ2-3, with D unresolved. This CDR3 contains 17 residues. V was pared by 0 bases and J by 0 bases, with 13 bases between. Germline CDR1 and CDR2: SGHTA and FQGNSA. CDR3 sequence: CASSLAESITSTDTQYF. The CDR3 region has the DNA TGTGCCAGCAGCTTAGCGGAGTCGATCACTAGCACAGATACGCAGTATTTT.